This T cell receptor beta chain was identified during a study of OX40 agonist ivuxolimab in advanced cancers. Across the whole study: Intravenous ivuxolimab at 0.01 to 10 mg/kg was given to patients every 2 weeks.

The protocol was immunoSEQ multiplex PCR, while the TCRdb copy is restricted to in-frame clones and leaves out a portion. The sample gives approximately 75,000 clones, under 90% of which show up once; approximately 6.1% is in the top ten. The CDR3 is 13 amino acids. V was shortened by 3 bases and J by 7 bases, with 13 bases between the two germline ends. Looked up from germline, CDR1 is SEHNR and CDR2 is FQNEAQ (reference sequence). This sample comprised CD4+ or CD8+ T cells sorted from blood, obtained in a trial of the OX40 agonist ivuxolimab. V is TRBV7-9 and J is TRBJ2-7; D possibly corresponds to TRBD2 (7 bases). The receptor comes from an adult with an advanced solid tumor such as melanoma, head and neck, liver or kidney cancer. CDR3: CASSFGGRWEQYF. For the CDR3, the DNA is TGTGCCAGCAGCTTCGGGGGGCGCTGGGAGCAGTACTTC.